Sequencing of this TCR beta chain was carried out in a study of response to subunit inactivated influenza vaccine. This clonotype was recorded a few times. TCRdb re-called the RT-PCR reads with MiXCR, one entry per CDR3 protein. The sample has about 650,000 distinct CDR3 sequences, about 15% seen once; the top ten hold roughly 10%. Trimming removed 5 bases from V and 7 bases from J, with 11 bases in between. The CDR3 covers 11 residues. Germline-derived CDR1 and CDR2 are DFQATT and SNEGSKA (reference sequence). The sequenced sample was PBMCs from blood, obtained roughly 12 days after vaccination. The receptor's source is a man aged 45 to 65 who received an inactivated influenza vaccine. J is TRBJ1-1 and V is TRBV20-1, with no clear D. CDR3 sequence: CSAYGRIEAFF. For the CDR3, the DNA is TGCAGTGCTTATGGACGGATTGAAGCTTTCTTT.